This record concerns one TCR beta chain sequence. This record comes from a study of cytomegalovirus exposure and HLA in healthy donors. PCR primers comprised 60 Vbeta and 13 Jbeta primers. Profiling relied on immunoSEQ multiplex PCR, and the TCRdb table lists in-frame clones only, not all of them. The profile shows 80,000 to 95,000 clones, about 76% of them singletons. Germline CDR1 is MNHEY and CDR2 is SVGAGI. CDR3 length: 12 residues. Trimming took 6 bases from V and 9 from J, leaving 12 bases between them. This TCR was recovered from a woman aged 40 to 49 in good health and CMV-seropositive. V usage is TRBV6-5 and J usage is TRBJ1-5; the D gene is possibly TRBD1 (6 bases). The material sequenced was PBMCs. The CDR3 loop reads CASRDSLLPQHF. The CDR3, as DNA: TGTGCCAGCAGGGACAGTCTACTGCCCCAGCATTTT.